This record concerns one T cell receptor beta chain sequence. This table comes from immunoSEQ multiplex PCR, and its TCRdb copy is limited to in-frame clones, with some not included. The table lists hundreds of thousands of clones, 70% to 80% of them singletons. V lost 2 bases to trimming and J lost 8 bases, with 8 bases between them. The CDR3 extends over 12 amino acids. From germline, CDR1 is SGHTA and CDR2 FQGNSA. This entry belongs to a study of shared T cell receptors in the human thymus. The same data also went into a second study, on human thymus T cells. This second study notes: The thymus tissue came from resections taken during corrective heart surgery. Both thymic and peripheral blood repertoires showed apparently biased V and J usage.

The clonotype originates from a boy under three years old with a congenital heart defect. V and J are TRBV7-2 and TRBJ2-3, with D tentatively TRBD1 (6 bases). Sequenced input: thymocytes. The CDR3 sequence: CASSLLGGTQYF. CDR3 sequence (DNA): TGTGCCAGCAGCTTACTAGGGGGTACGCAGTATTTT.